This entry is about one TCR beta chain. Its antigen is not known. CDR1 LNHNV and CDR2 YYDKDF come from the germline V gene (reference sequence). Trimming shortened V by 0 bases and J by 5 bases, and 5 bases separated the two germline ends. The CDR3 has 13 amino acids. These data come from a study of OX40 agonist ivuxolimab in advanced cancers. Study-wide context: The study treated patients with ivuxolimab, an agonistic anti-OX40 (CD134) antibody. Of the patients, three showed partial responses, one with hepatocellular carcinoma and two with cutaneous melanoma.

Findings and limits, study-wide: Partial responders treated at 0.1-3.0 mg/kg exhibited clonal expansion among the lowest measured.

Assay used: immunoSEQ multiplex PCR; TCRdb lists only in-frame clones, some missing. The sample yields approximately 120,000 clones, 85% to 95% seen once. The J gene is TRBJ2-1, the V gene TRBV15; no clear D gene. The sequencing used CD4+ or CD8+ T cells sorted from blood, collected in a trial of the OX40 agonist ivuxolimab. The sequence derives from an adult with an advanced solid tumor such as melanoma, head and neck, liver or kidney cancer. This CDR3 reads CATSRENDNEQFF. Here the CDR3 DNA reads TGTGCCACCAGCAGAGAGAACGACAATGAGCAGTTCTTC. The full variable domain, with the rest looked up from reference TRBV15 and TRBJ2-1, is DAMVIQNPRYQVTQFGKPVTLSCSQTLNHNVMYWYQQKSSQAPKLLFHYYDKDFNNEADTPDNFQSRRPNTSFCFLDIRSPGLGDTAMYLCATSRENDNEQFFGPGTRLTVL.